Listed below are T cell receptor beta chains from one sample, sequenced in a study of blood T cell repertoires in COVID-19. The protocol was immunoSEQ multiplex PCR, while the TCRdb copy is restricted to in-frame clones and leaves out a portion. The data contain 130,000 or so clones, about 84% of them singletons. The sequenced sample was peripheral blood. These receptors originate from a woman aged 55-70 years with acute or convalescent COVID-19. Each CDR3 is given without its conserved first and last residue. The order of the fields is V gene, CDR3 length, CDR3 protein.

TRBV27 | 14 | ASSRQGSPLMGGYT
TRBV19 | 11 | ASADRAGDGYT
TRBV4-1 | 15 | ASSQDRAGGWYNEQF
TRBV11-2 | 12 | ASSLAGSNYGYT
TRBV6-5 | 13 | ASSRTSGGYNEQF
TRBV27 | 12 | ASRGQGYNSPLH
TRBV6-5 | 12 | ASDQGGVDYGYT
TRBV5-1 | 12 | ASSLPGRGETQY
TRBV12-3/TRBV12-4 | 11 | ASSLDRAVTIY
TRBV6-5 | 10 | ASRPRGTEAF
TRBV28 | 18 | ASSTPGQNPPYPPGQPQH
TRBV18 | 14 | ASSTGQISVSEKLF
TRBV5-6 | 15 | ASSYRGATGRRQPQH
TRBV14 | 12 | ASSDRGPSEKLF
TRBV6-5 | 12 | ASKYPSSYNEQF
TRBV2 | 11 | ASSEELGNTQY
TRBV6-1 | 13 | ASSEAGTGGYGYT
TRBV13 | 18 | ASSSTLGTSGGPQYNEQF
TRBV18 | 14 | ASSPPGQRYQETQY
TRBV25-1 | 13 | ASSPSTGPGEPQH
TRBV7-8 | 15 | ASSLREYHHKNYGYT
TRBV19 | 12 | ASTSTGTGDEQY
TRBV19 | 12 | ASSIVGLNTEAF
TRBV5-1 | 12 | ASSDYTGNTEAF
TRBV2 | 11 | ASSGAENTEAF
TRBV18 | 14 | ASSLSTGEVNTEAF
TRBV29-1 | 10 | SVDLGGFGYT
TRBV11-2 | 10 | ASSLGVGRAF
TRBV11-2 | 14 | ASSFNVRQGEEKLF
TRBV5-4 | 11 | ASSLPRSAEAF
TRBV7-9 | 11 | ASSLGEQRGYT
TRBV2 | 11 | ASRGAMDSPLH
TRBV15 | 13 | ATSRKTADNTEAF
TRBV7-3 | 12 | ASSRAGYTDTQY
TRBV5-4 | 12 | ASSLGQGLNIQY
TRBV6-1 | 13 | ASSERGLSGNTIY
TRBV27 | 14 | ASSLEQGPNTGELF
TRBV6-5 | 11 | ASSYLANTEAF
TRBV2 | 14 | ASSEKQMVMNTEAF
TRBV5-1 | 11 | ASSLFNEETQY